This TCR beta chain was recorded in a study of blood T cells in healthy people across ages. A second roughly 6 to 12 cycle PCR used barcoded and J-beta primers. TCRdb re-called the 5' RACE reads through MiXCR, storing one row per CDR3 protein. The sample carries roughly 680,000 distinct CDR3 sequences, more than 45% recorded once. Donors were healthy Caucasian individuals from Russia aged about 6 to 100. For this clonotype: A much larger clone sits a single nucleotide away, making a read error possible.

The sequence was collected from a woman over 75 in good health. Input material: blood.

CDR3 region: CASSHYIDGTSGSNEQFF. In DNA, the CDR3 is TGTGCCAGCAGCCACTACATCGATGGGACTAGCGGAAGCAATGAGCAGTTCTTC. The J gene is TRBJ2-1, the V gene TRBV3-1; 11 positions agree with TRBD2. V trimming: 3 bases; J trimming: 6 bases; junction bases outside the gene matches: 13. This CDR3 spans 18 amino acids. Per the germline V gene, CDR1 is LGHDT and CDR2 is YNNKEL (reference sequence).